The TCR beta chain described here comes from a study of vaccination effects on CD4 cells after COVID-19. Study summary: BNT162b2 vaccine or mRNA-1273 vaccine was given to participants in two doses.

Of note for this clone: Its cognate antigen is unknown.

This CDR3 is 18 amino acids long. The germline CDR1 and CDR2 sequences are SGHNT and YYREEE (reference sequence). The J segment lost 2 bases and the V segment lost 0 bases, leaving 8 bases of the junction unmatched. Profiling relied on immunoSEQ multiplex PCR, and the TCRdb table lists in-frame clones only, not all of them. The profile shows tens of thousands of clones, around 75% of them singletons. Using viral peptide pools, the ViraFEST assay grew out antigen-specific CD4+ T cells prior to sequencing. Culture proceeded for under twelve days, and CD4+ T cells were then isolated. Nucleocapsid antibodies stayed negative before and after vaccination, showing no earlier SARS-CoV-2 infection. On day 3 and again on day 7, half the medium was replaced with IL-2 medium. Study results and caveats: Substantial clonal contraction characterized both infection- and vaccine-induced clones late after vaccination.

The origin of this receptor is a human donor who received a COVID-19 vaccine. The chain uses TRBV5-4 and TRBJ2-7, with TRBD2 matching over 13 bases. Sequences were derived from CD4+ T cells from PBMCs cultured with HCoV-NL63 spike peptides, sampled before COVID-19 vaccination. CDR3 sequence: CASSLGTPGLAGPYEQYF. The CDR3 coding sequence is TGTGCCAGCAGCTTGGGGACCCCGGGACTAGCGGGACCCTACGAGCAGTACTTC.